This paragraph reports one TCR beta chain. Antigen: not known. Germline CDR1 SGHDT, CDR2 YYEEEE. Germline trimming cut 4 bases from V and 2 bases from J; bases unmatched to any gene: 8. This CDR3 region has 16 residues. The data are from a study of beta chain features in type 1 diabetes. Study conclusions and caveats: Among all four CD4+ subsets, Type 1 diabetes patients had TCRB CDR3s that were moderately but significantly shorter.

Each donor gave one heparinised blood draw averaging around 120 mL. Isolated RNA was reverse transcribed in full, so expressed TCRB transcripts were sequenced. Profiling relied on immunoSEQ multiplex PCR, and the TCRdb table lists in-frame clones only, not all of them. In the table there are hundreds of thousands of clones, approximately 12% of which are singletons. The chain recombines TRBV5-6 with TRBJ2-2, with 7 bases fitting TRBD1. The clonotype comes from a man aged 18 to 29 in good health. The source material was naive CD4+ T cells from blood. CDR3 in amino acids: CASSATGTVNTGELFF. The CDR3 DNA reads TGTGCCAGCAGCGCAACCGGGACAGTAAACACCGGGGAGCTGTTTTTT.